The 25 T cell receptor beta chains given below trace back to one sample, sequenced in a study of T cell responses to AZD1222 COVID-19 vaccine. Libraries were prepared by immunoSEQ multiplex PCR; TCRdb keeps only in-frame clonotypes and omits some of them. In the table there are about 100,000 clones, around 87% of which are singletons. The sequenced sample was peripheral blood, obtained on day 0 of AZD1222 vaccination. The receptor source for this set is an adult in good health.

This clone was counted only a few times. V usage is TRBV6-5 and J usage is TRBJ1-2; 9 positions agree with TRBD1. Per germline, CDR1 MNHEY and CDR2 SVGAGI. J gave up 8 bases and V 8 bases, and 6 bases lay outside the gene matches. The CDR3 runs to 12 residues. CDR3 in DNA: TGTGCCAGCGGGGACAGGGACTTCGGCTACACCTTC. This encodes CASGDRDFGYTF.

The table lists this clone with a few counts. The CDR3, as DNA: TGTGCCAGCAGTTTCCGAGGGGGCTCTGGAAACACCATATATTTT. The encoded protein is CASSFRGGSGNTIYF. The rearrangement joins TRBV6-5 to TRBJ1-3, with D maybe TRBD1 (6 bases). Trimming cost V 4 bases and J 0 bases, with 10 bases left between them. Germline loops: CDR1 MNHEY, CDR2 SVGAGI. CDR3 length: 15 residues.

This clone appeared a single time. This chain links TRBV7-8 with TRBJ1-2; a possible D gene is TRBD1 (5 bases). CDR1 is SGHVS, CDR2 FQNEAQ, per germline. This CDR3 is built from 16 residues. V dropped 0 bases and J dropped 0 bases, with 11 bases sitting between them. In nucleotides, the CDR3 is TGTGCCAGCAGCTTAGCCGGGACGGAATCTAACTATGGCTACACCTTC. Encoded protein: CASSLAGTESNYGYTF. Full variable domain (outside the CDR3, taken from reference TRBV7-8 and TRBJ1-2): GAGVSQSPRYKVAKRGQDVALRCDPISGHVSLFWYQQALGQGPEFLTYFQNEAQLDKSGLPSDRFFAERPEGSVSTLKIQRTQQEDSAVYLCASSLAGTESNYGYTFGSGTRLTVV.

This clone showed up just a few times. This rearrangement joins TRBV5-4 to TRBJ1-3, with D unclear. The CDR3 extends over 12 amino acids. Germline CDR1 is SGHNT and CDR2 is YYREEE (reference sequence). Trimming removed 1 base at V and 3 bases at J, with 2 bases between. CDR3 loop: CASSLSGNTIYF. For the CDR3, the DNA is TGTGCCAGCAGCTTGAGTGGAAACACCATATATTTT.

The chain has TRBV18 and TRBJ2-3, with TRBD2 matching 12 bases. This CDR3 region has 14 residues. Trimming at V came to 5 bases and at J to 6 bases, leaving 3 bases not matched to a gene. CDR1 KGHSH and CDR2 LQKENI come from the germline V gene. In DNA, the CDR3 is TGTGCCAGCTCAAGTACTAGCGGGAGGGATACGCAGTATTTT. It translates to CASSSTSGRDTQYF.

This chain joins TRBV9 and TRBJ1-2, with D uncertain. Per the germline V gene, CDR1 is SGDLS and CDR2 is YYNGEE. CDR3 length: 14 amino acids. V shed 0 bases and J shed 0 bases, with 6 bases lying between them. The CDR3: CASSVAGSNYGYTF. CDR3 coding DNA: TGTGCCAGCAGCGTAGCTGGGTCTAACTATGGCTACACCTTC.

This sequence joins TRBV29-1 and TRBJ1-2, with D hard to call. This CDR3 contains 12 residues. Trimming left V 5 bases short and J 2 bases short, with 9 bases between. Germline lookup yields CDR1 SQVTM and CDR2 ANQGSEA. The CDR3 region has the DNA TGCAGCGTTCCCGACCCCAACTATGGCTACACCTTC. Encoded protein: CSVPDPNYGYTF.

The chain links TRBV7-2 to TRBJ2-7, with 12 bases identical to TRBD2. Germline CDR1 SGHTA, CDR2 FQGNSA. The CDR3 covers 15 residues. V gave up 0 bases and J gave up 4 bases; unmatched junction bases: 1. CDR3 amino acids: CASSLALAGGYEQYF. The DNA of the CDR3 is TGTGCCAGCAGCTTAGCCCTAGCGGGAGGGTACGAGCAGTACTTC.

This chain uses TRBV5-6 with TRBJ1-5; D unresolved. The CDR3 runs 12 residues. Deletions cut 0 bases from V and 3 bases from J, with 1 base between. Germline lookup yields CDR1 SGHDT and CDR2 YYEEEE. This CDR3 is CASSLDNQPQHF. The CDR3 DNA reads TGTGCCAGCAGCTTGGACAATCAGCCCCAGCATTTT.

V and J are TRBV6-5 and TRBJ1-5, with 10 bases lining up with TRBD1. Germline values: CDR1 MNHEY, CDR2 SVGAGI. Trimming removed 6 bases from V and 6 bases from J; junction bases left unmatched: 2. This CDR3 spans 13 amino acids. The CDR3 coding sequence is TGTGCCAGCAGAGACAGGGGGCTTCAGCCCCAGCATTTT. As protein: CASRDRGLQPQHF.

This chain uses TRBV29-1 with TRBJ1-1, with 7 positions matching TRBD1. The CDR3 sequence is 13 residues long. CDR1 is SQVTM, CDR2 ANQGSEA, per germline. Trimming cost V 5 bases and J 5 bases; bases outside gene matches: 8. CDR3 bases: TGCAGCGTTCGGGCGTCAGGGGGTACTGAAGCTTTCTTT. Amino acids: CSVRASGGTEAFF.

This chain joins TRBV9 and TRBJ2-3, with unresolved D. Germline CDR1 is SGDLS and CDR2 is YYNGEE. Deletions cut 0 bases from V and 9 bases from J, with 14 bases between. This CDR3 contains 14 residues. In DNA form, the CDR3 reads TGTGCCAGCAGCGTAGAATCTCGACTCCCGACGCAGTATTTT. Translating gives CASSVESRLPTQYF.

The rearrangement joins TRBV6-1 to TRBJ1-4; D not certain. Trimming took off 3 bases at V and 5 bases at J, with 7 bases between the two ends. Germline V gene data show CDR1 as MNHNS and CDR2 as SASEGT. The CDR3 contains 13 residues. CDR3 DNA: TGTGCCAGCAGTGATACAGAAAATGAAAAACTGTTTTTT. It encodes CASSDTENEKLFF.

This clone was seen only once. J is TRBJ2-7 and V is TRBV12-5; D perhaps matches TRBD2 (6 bases). There are 13 residues in the CDR3. Between the trimmed V and J ends, which lost 6 bases and 3 bases, there was a span of 12 bases. In germline, CDR1 is LGHNT, CDR2 FRNRAP. Written as DNA, the CDR3 is TGTGCTAGTGGGCGCGGGACGTACTACGAGCAGTACTTC. Translated: CASGRGTYYEQYF.

The chain links TRBV5-1 to TRBJ2-1; possible D gene TRBD2, 6 bases. Between the trimmed V and J ends, which lost 6 bases and 3 bases, there was a span of 10 bases. The length of the CDR3 is 13 residues. Germline V lookup: CDR1 SGHRS, CDR2 YFSETQ. CDR3 sequence reads: CASKEGSYNEQFF. The CDR3 coding sequence is TGCGCCAGCAAGGAGGGCAGCTACAATGAGCAGTTCTTC.

As for this clone: Sequence at one end of the junction differs from germline and may be a read error. V and J are TRBV2 and TRBJ1-5; 7 bases are shared with TRBD1. CDR1 is SNHLY, CDR2 FYNNEI, per germline. The CDR3 runs to 13 residues. CDR3 region: CASTRYRDSYEYF. The CDR3 DNA is TGTGCCAGCACTCGGTATAGGGACAGCTATGAGTATTTT.

The J gene is TRBJ1-4, the V gene TRBV27, with 8 bases identical to TRBD1. V lost 2 bases to trimming and J lost 6 bases; unmatched junction nucleotides: 2. Germline loops: CDR1 MNHEY, CDR2 SMNVEV (reference sequence). The CDR3 runs to 14 residues. The CDR3 DNA follows: TGTGCCAGCAGTTTACAGGGGGCGGATGAAAAACTGTTTTTT. Protein product: CASSLQGADEKLFF.

J is TRBJ1-5 and V is TRBV10-3, with D uncertain. The CDR3 totals 13 residues. The germline CDR1 and CDR2 sequences are ENHRY and SYGVKD. V lost 2 bases to trimming and J lost 8 bases, with 10 bases between them. The CDR3 DNA reads as TGTGCCATCAGTGAGCAGGAGGAAAAGCCCCAGCATTTT. Translating it yields CAISEQEEKPQHF.

The chain has TRBV2 and TRBJ1-1; tentatively, D is TRBD1 (6 bases). Germline V lookup: CDR1 SNHLY, CDR2 FYNNEI. V was trimmed by 1 base and J by 8 bases, leaving 11 bases between them. The CDR3 has 13 residues. The CDR3 region has the DNA TGTGCCAGCAGTGAAGAACTCGGGACAGAAGCTTTCTTT. As protein: CASSEELGTEAFF.

V and J are TRBV30 and TRBJ2-5; 8 bases are shared with TRBD1. The length of the CDR3 is 14 residues. CDR1 and CDR2 from the germline V gene are GTSNPN and SVGIG (reference sequence). The V and J ends lost 3 bases and 5 bases, in that order; junction bases with no gene match: 8. The CDR3 bases are TGTGCCTGGAGCTTTCAGGGGGCGAGGGAGACCCAGTACTTC. Its protein is CAWSFQGARETQYF.

The V and J genes are TRBV3-1 (or the pseudogene TRBV3-2) and TRBJ1-2; TRBD1 might be the D (6 bases). Looked up from germline, CDR1 is LGHDT and CDR2 is YNNKEL (reference sequence). The CDR3 has 14 residues. V lost 4 bases to trimming and J lost 8 bases, with 17 bases between them. The CDR3 DNA is TGTGCCAGCAGCCTCGGGGGGGCGCATCAAGGCTACACCTTC. Its translation is CASSLGGAHQGYTF.

V usage is TRBV29-1 and J usage is TRBJ2-3; D unclear. Germline CDR1 is SQVTM and CDR2 is ANQGSEA. V was clipped by 5 bases and J by 4 bases, with 10 bases between them. This CDR3 region has 12 residues. The CDR3: CSVNNEADTQYF. The CDR3 nucleotides read TGCAGCGTTAATAACGAGGCAGATACGCAGTATTTT.

The DNA for the CDR3 is TGTGCCAGCAGTGAAAGGACAGGGCACGAGCAGTACTTC. Protein: CASSERTGHEQYF. V is TRBV2 and J is TRBJ2-7; 8 bases agree with TRBD1. V gave up 2 bases and J gave up 5 bases; unmatched junction bases: 2. Germline V gene sequence: CDR1 SNHLY, CDR2 FYNNEI. This CDR3 comprises 13 residues. The full variable domain, in which reference TRBV2 and TRBJ2-7 provide the parts outside the CDR3, is EPEVTQTPSHQVTQMGQEVILRCVPISNHLYFYWYRQILGQKVEFLVSFYNNEISEKSEIFDDQFSVERPDGSNFTLKIRSTKLEDSAMYFCASSERTGHEQYFGPGTRLTVT.

The DNA of the CDR3 is TGTGCCAGCAGCTGGGGACTCCCGACGGGGGAGCAGTACTTC. It specifies CASSWGLPTGEQYF. J is TRBJ2-7 and V is TRBV11-3; tentative D call: TRBD2 (6 bases). Trimming removed 4 bases from V and 7 bases from J, with 17 bases in between. CDR1 is SGHNT and CDR2 is YENEEA in the germline V gene. The CDR3 sequence is 14 residues long.

V gene TRBV2 combines with J gene TRBJ2-2, with TRBD1 matching 12 bases. This CDR3 is 16 amino acids long. J was trimmed by 4 bases and V by 8 bases; bases with no gene match: 8. The V gene's germline CDR1 is SNHLY and CDR2 FYNNEI. CDR3 DNA: TGTGCCAGCTCCCGGGACAGGGGGCTTGGCACCGGGGAGCTGTTTTTT. Its translation is CASSRDRGLGTGELFF.